The present T cell receptor beta chain was sequenced within a study of shared clonotypes between healthy human individuals. Overall study context: The plates for each donor numbered three CD4 naive, three CD4 memory, two CD8 naive and one CD8 memory.

Germline V gives CDR1 LNHDA, CDR2 SQIVND (reference sequence). Trimming pared 5 bases from V and 2 bases from J, leaving 8 bases between. The CDR3 runs to 13 residues. Using immunoSEQ multiplex PCR, the repertoire was profiled, and TCRdb retains in-frame clones only, with some absent. This table holds some 1,600,000 clones, 95% to 99% found once. This clonotype originated in a man aged 30 to 45 in good health. Sequenced material: naive CD4+ T cells sorted from blood. Stated subset: CD45RA+ positively selected. V gene TRBV19 combines with J gene TRBJ2-3; no firm D call. CDR3 sequence reads: CASSLAITDTQYF. CDR3 DNA sequence: TGTGCCAGTAGTCTTGCGATCACAGATACGCAGTATTTT. The variable domain in full, with the rest retrieved from reference TRBV19 and TRBJ2-3, is DGGITQSPKYLFRKEGQNVTLSCEQNLNHDAMYWYRQDPGQGLRLIYYSQIVNDFQKGDIAEGYSVSREKKESFPLTVTSAQKNPTAFYLCASSLAITDTQYFGPGTRLTVL.